This T cell receptor (beta chain) was captured in a study of cytomegalovirus exposure and HLA in healthy donors. Points from the study as a whole: Diagnosis of cytomegalovirus status made by the classifier reportedly showed high specificity and sensitivity. Being productive about 87% or about 30% of the time was typical of most TCR beta V segments in an earlier analysis. In vitro assays verified that three CMV-associated chains recognized CMV antigens specifically.

In regard to this clone: Its antigen is as yet unknown.

It was with 60 Vbeta and 13 Jbeta primers that the PCR ran. As processed by the authors: There were about 86 million unique TCR beta chains by a later count, and about 11 million of them were shared. Measured with immunoSEQ multiplex PCR; TCRdb has only the in-frame clones, and not every one. Clone size and V and J calls were adopted from that table, with D and trimming inferred from the DNA. The table lists 210,000 or so clones, 60% to 85% of them singletons. Material: PBMCs. This receptor was taken from a middle-aged man in good health and CMV-seronegative.

CDR3 nucleotides: TGTGCCAGCAGTCTACAGGGGGCCGCTACAGGTGAGCAGTTCTTC. Protein: CASSLQGAATGEQFF. The chain links TRBV2 to TRBJ2-1, with 9 bases fitting TRBD1. V lost 5 bases to trimming and J lost 9 bases; unmatched junction nucleotides: 11. There are 15 residues in the CDR3. Germline values: CDR1 SNHLY, CDR2 FYNNEI.